This TCR beta chain was sequenced for a study of OX40 agonist ivuxolimab in advanced cancers. The wider study: All patients had ivuxolimab intravenously every 2 weeks at 0.01 to 10 mg/kg. Anti-PD-1, anti-PD-L1 or anti-CTLA-4 therapy given earlier was allowed, and around 40% had some. Partial responses were seen in three patients, one with hepatocellular carcinoma and two with cutaneous melanoma.

A word on this clone: What it binds is not known.

Whole-study findings and limits: Some of the nonresponding patients also showed low levels of normalized T-cell clonal expansion.

TCRdb's copy holds only in-frame clones and misses some; the assay was immunoSEQ multiplex PCR. Seen here are tens of thousands of clones, around 88% observed once, and the top ten hold 2% to 2.5%. Sequencing used CD4+ or CD8+ T cells sorted from blood, obtained in a trial of the OX40 agonist ivuxolimab. This receptor was identified in an adult with an advanced solid tumor such as melanoma, head and neck, liver or kidney cancer.

Here the CDR3 DNA reads TGTGCCAGCAGCTCCCTCAGTCTGACTCAGGGTACGCAGTATTTT. This gives the protein CASSSLSLTQGTQYF. The J gene is TRBJ2-3, the V gene TRBV7-9; D is perhaps TRBD1 (5 bases). The CDR3 loop spans 15 amino acids. The germline gives CDR1 SEHNR, CDR2 FQNEAQ (reference sequence). Trimming pared 4 bases from V and 8 bases from J, leaving 19 bases between.